These 26 T cell receptor beta chains came from one sample sequenced in a study of blood T cell repertoires in COVID-19. Here immunoSEQ multiplex PCR was the method, and the copy in TCRdb shows in-frame clones only, minus some. The table has tens of thousands of clones, over 75% seen once; the top ten hold roughly 3.2%. Sequencing was performed on peripheral blood. The source is a man aged 50 or older with active COVID-19.

The chain employs TRBV6-5 and TRBJ2-7, with TRBD1 matching over 9 bases. The junction had 7 bases not matched to a gene; V was cut back by 8 bases and J by 2 bases. The CDR3 is made up of 14 amino acids. Germline CDR1 and CDR2: MNHEY and SVGAGI. This CDR3 is CASRTGVPPYEQYF. The CDR3, as DNA: TGTGCCAGCCGGACAGGGGTTCCTCCCTACGAGCAGTACTTC.

This rearrangement joins TRBV7-2 to TRBJ2-7; perhaps TRBD2 as D (5 bases). CDR1 and CDR2 from the germline V gene are SGHTA and FQGNSA. Trimming pared 1 base from V and 3 bases from J, leaving 16 bases between. CDR3 length equals 16 residues. This chain's CDR3 is CASSLDVPSTVYEQYF. The CDR3 region has the DNA TGTGCCAGCAGCTTAGATGTGCCTAGCACGGTCTACGAGCAGTACTTC. Supplemented by reference TRBV7-2 and TRBJ2-7, the full variable domain reads GAGVSQSPSNKVTEKGKDVELRCDPISGHTALYWYRQSLGQGLEFLIYFQGNSAPDKSGLPSDRFSAERTGGSVSTLTIQRTQQEDSAVYLCASSLDVPSTVYEQYFGPGTRLTVT.

The V and J genes are TRBV5-4 and TRBJ2-6, with a possible D match to TRBD1 (5 bases). CDR1 and CDR2 from the germline V gene are SGHNT and YYREEE (reference sequence). V dropped 4 bases and J dropped 5 bases, with 10 bases sitting between them. The CDR3 spans 14 residues. CDR3 nucleotide sequence: TGTGCCAGCAGCCCTAGACAGAGGGCCAACGTCCTGACTTTC. Protein sequence: CASSPRQRANVLTF.

The CDR3 bases are TGTGCCAGCAGCTTGGACAGGGGTAACACCATATATTTT. It translates to CASSLDRGNTIYF. V usage is TRBV5-4 and J usage is TRBJ1-3; 7 bases are a match to TRBD1. Germline V gene data show CDR1 as SGHNT and CDR2 as YYREEE (reference sequence). After removal of 0 bases from V and 7 bases from J, the junction contained 1 base not matched to a gene. The length of the CDR3 is 13 residues.

The chain recombines TRBV2 with TRBJ1-4; 8 bases are a match to TRBD1. The CDR3 is 15 residues long. Trimming at V came to 6 bases and at J to 2 bases, leaving 5 bases not matched to a gene. Germline CDR1 SNHLY, CDR2 FYNNEI. CDR3 region: CASRERTGTNEKLFF. CDR3 sequence (DNA): TGTGCCAGCAGAGAAAGGACAGGGACTAATGAAAAACTGTTTTTT. The full variable domain, its missing parts supplied by reference TRBV2 and TRBJ1-4, is EPEVTQTPSHQVTQMGQEVILRCVPISNHLYFYWYRQILGQKVEFLVSFYNNEISEKSEIFDDQFSVERPDGSNFTLKIRSTKLEDSAMYFCASRERTGTNEKLFFGSGTQLSVL.

This sequence joins TRBV9 and TRBJ2-1, with 9 bases matching TRBD2. V shed 4 bases, J shed 9 bases, and the junction held 5 bases outside the gene matches. The CDR3 length is 13 residues. Germline V CDR1 and CDR2: SGDLS, YYNGEE. In DNA, the CDR3 is TGTGCCAGCAGCTTCAGCGGGAGGACTGAGCAGTTCTTC. This translates into CASSFSGRTEQFF.

The CDR3 DNA reads TGTGCCAGCAGCCTTTCACCGGGACAGGGATTCACTGAAGCTTTCTTT. Protein product: CASSLSPGQGFTEAFF. This rearrangement joins TRBV7-9 to TRBJ1-1; 9 bases agree with TRBD1. J was trimmed by 4 bases and V by 5 bases; bases with no gene match: 11. The CDR3 spans 16 residues. Germline assignment: CDR1 SEHNR and CDR2 FQNEAQ (reference sequence).

The rearrangement uses TRBV2 and TRBJ2-1; D is possibly TRBD2 (5 bases). Trimming left V 1 base short and J 6 bases short, with 10 bases between. The CDR3 contains 14 residues. Per the germline V gene, CDR1 is SNHLY and CDR2 is FYNNEI. CDR3 residues: CASSEVRAGNEQFF. The CDR3 coding sequence is TGTGCCAGCAGTGAAGTGAGGGCTGGCAATGAGCAGTTCTTC.

The chain uses TRBV29-1 and TRBJ2-1; 9 nucleotides match TRBD1. The CDR3 totals 11 residues. Germline CDR1 SQVTM, CDR2 ANQGSEA. V trimming: 7 bases; J trimming: 7 bases; junction bases outside the gene matches: 2. The CDR3 DNA is TGCAGCGGGGGGACAGGGAATGAGCAGTTCTTC. Its translation is CSGGTGNEQFF.

V is TRBV6-5 and J is TRBJ1-2, with unresolved D. Germline CDR1 and CDR2: MNHEY and SVGAGI. The ends were cut back, 6 bases at V and 0 bases at J, with 11 bases in the middle. The CDR3 is 14 residues long. CDR3 sequence (DNA): TGTGCCAGCAGCCGGGATTTAGCTAACTATGGCTACACCTTC. Its protein product is CASSRDLANYGYTF.

This sequence joins TRBV6-5 and TRBJ2-1; 7 bases fit TRBD2. The CDR3 is 13 amino acids. With 6 bases clipped from V and 3 bases from J, the junction kept 2 bases outside the gene matches. Germline lookup yields CDR1 MNHEY and CDR2 SVGAGI. CDR3 region: CASRRESYNEQFF. In DNA form, the CDR3 reads TGTGCCAGCAGGCGGGAGAGCTACAATGAGCAGTTCTTC.

This chain links TRBV7-9 with TRBJ2-5; D might be TRBD2 (6 bases). The length of the CDR3 is 14 residues. With 3 bases removed from V and 4 bases from J, the gap between germline ends came to 12 bases. Germline V gene data show CDR1 as SEHNR and CDR2 as FQNEAQ (reference sequence). CDR3 in amino acids: CASSFRRGSETQYF. Here the CDR3 DNA reads TGTGCCAGCAGCTTCCGGAGGGGTTCAGAGACCCAGTACTTC. Together with reference TRBV7-9 and TRBJ2-5, the CDR3 gives the full variable domain: DTGVSQNPRHKITKRGQNVTFRCDPISEHNRLYWYRQTLGQGPEFLTYFQNEAQLEKSRLLSDRFSAERPKGSFSTLEIQRTEQGDSAMYLCASSFRRGSETQYFGPGTRLLVL.

This clone was recorded once. A read error may produce the germline difference seen at one junction end. J is TRBJ1-1 and V is TRBV30; TRBD1 is a possible D gene (6 bases). The CDR3 extends over 15 amino acids. CDR1 and CDR2 (germline): GTSNPN, SVGIG (reference sequence). The CDR3 loop is CARSRTAFMNTEAFF. DNA for the CDR3: TGTGCCAGGAGCCGGACAGCCTTCATGAACACTGAAGCTTTCTTT.

The CDR3 spells CASSGTSGADTQYF. The CDR3 DNA follows: TGTGCCAGCAGTGGGACTAGCGGGGCAGATACGCAGTATTTT. This sequence joins TRBV6-4 and TRBJ2-3; 12 bases fit TRBD2. V lost 4 bases to trimming and J lost 4 bases; unmatched junction nucleotides: 0. Germline CDR1 is MRHNA and CDR2 is SNTAGT. The length of the CDR3 is 14 residues.

The chain recombines TRBV5-1 with TRBJ2-7; D uncertain. Germline CDR1 and CDR2: SGHRS and YFSETQ. The length of the CDR3 is 16 residues. Trimming pared 2 bases from V and 5 bases from J, leaving 20 bases between. CDR3 residues: CASSFDPRVPVHEQYF. The CDR3 region has the DNA TGCGCCAGCAGCTTTGATCCTCGGGTGCCTGTCCACGAGCAGTACTTC.

The J gene is TRBJ2-1, the V gene TRBV7-2, with 8 positions matching TRBD1. Germline V gene sequence: CDR1 SGHTA, CDR2 FQGNSA. The V gene end was trimmed by 3 bases and the J gene end by 7 bases; junction bases not matched to a gene: 11. This CDR3 spans 16 amino acids. This CDR3 is CASSFPSKDRENEQFF. CDR3 DNA: TGTGCCAGCAGCTTCCCTAGTAAGGACAGGGAGAATGAGCAGTTCTTC.

This chain links TRBV6-2 or TRBV6-3 with TRBJ2-3, with a tentative D call TRBD2 (6 bases). This CDR3 is 14 amino acids long. Germline V gene sequence: CDR1 MNHEY, CDR2 SVGEGT. V was clipped by 2 bases and J by 6 bases, with 12 bases between them. The CDR3, as DNA: TGTGCCAGCAGTTACGGAGGGGTCAGCGATACGCAGTATTTT. It encodes CASSYGGVSDTQYF.

The chain links TRBV19 to TRBJ2-7; perhaps TRBD2 as D (6 bases). This CDR3 is built from 15 residues. The germline V gene has CDR1 LNHDA and CDR2 SQIVND (reference sequence). V was shortened by 4 bases and J by 3 bases, with 16 bases between the two germline ends. Here the CDR3 reads CASSTAGTGRYEQYF. The CDR3 region has the DNA TGTGCCAGTAGTACCGCCGGGACTGGGCGCTACGAGCAGTACTTC. Full variable domain (remainder filled in from reference TRBV19 and TRBJ2-7): DGGITQSPKYLFRKEGQNVTLSCEQNLNHDAMYWYRQDPGQGLRLIYYSQIVNDFQKGDIAEGYSVSREKKESFPLTVTSAQKNPTAFYLCASSTAGTGRYEQYFGPGTRLTVT.

The CDR3 DNA follows: TGCGCCAGCAGCTTGGACGGGACTAGTCTGAGGGATACGCAGTATTTT. Its translation: CASSLDGTSLRDTQYF. The rearrangement links TRBV5-1 to TRBJ2-3; 8 bases map to TRBD2. Trimming at V came to 0 bases and at J to 6 bases, leaving 9 bases not matched to a gene. The CDR3 has 16 residues. CDR1 and CDR2 (germline): SGHRS, YFSETQ.

The chain has TRBV4-2 and TRBJ2-1; 7 bases are a match to TRBD2. Unmatched junction bases numbered 11, after V lost 3 bases and J lost 6 bases. This CDR3 comprises 16 residues. From germline, CDR1 is LGHNA and CDR2 YNFKEQ. The CDR3 nucleotides read TGTGCCAGCAGCCACCATGAGGGACTATCGATCAATGAGCAGTTCTTC. Encoded protein: CASSHHEGLSINEQFF.

The chain uses TRBV6-5 and TRBJ1-1, with D perhaps matching TRBD1 (6 bases). CDR1 and CDR2 (germline): MNHEY, SVGAGI. The V end was cut by 4 bases, the J end by 5 bases, with 20 bases between. The CDR3 has 16 residues. DNA of the CDR3: TGTGCCAGCAGTTCACGAACCTTAGACAGGAGGACTGAAGCTTTCTTT. It codes for CASSSRTLDRRTEAFF.

The rearrangement joins TRBV2 to TRBJ2-5; possible D gene TRBD2, 5 bases. The CDR3 spans 14 residues. Germline V CDR1 and CDR2: SNHLY, FYNNEI. Trimming removed 4 bases at V and 0 bases at J, with 9 bases between. The CDR3 loop reads CASSVVSDQETQYF. CDR3 sequence (DNA): TGTGCCAGCAGTGTCGTTAGCGACCAAGAGACCCAGTACTTC. Variable domain in full (rest from reference TRBV2 and TRBJ2-5): EPEVTQTPSHQVTQMGQEVILRCVPISNHLYFYWYRQILGQKVEFLVSFYNNEISEKSEIFDDQFSVERPDGSNFTLKIRSTKLEDSAMYFCASSVVSDQETQYFGPGTRLLVL.

The genes are TRBV7-2 and TRBJ2-3; D perhaps matches TRBD2 (5 bases). V dropped 6 bases and J dropped 6 bases, with 10 bases sitting between them. This CDR3 spans 12 amino acids. The germline V gene encodes CDR1 SGHTA and CDR2 FQGNSA. The CDR3 protein is CASSPTSDTQYF. For the CDR3, the DNA is TGTGCCAGCAGTCCTACTAGTGATACGCAGTATTTT. Full variable domain (rest looked up from reference TRBV7-2 and TRBJ2-3): GAGVSQSPSNKVTEKGKDVELRCDPISGHTALYWYRQSLGQGLEFLIYFQGNSAPDKSGLPSDRFSAERTGGSVSTLTIQRTQQEDSAVYLCASSPTSDTQYFGPGTRLTVL.

This chain uses TRBV9 with TRBJ2-2; 7 positions agree with TRBD2. Germline trimming cut 3 bases from V and 0 bases from J; bases unmatched to any gene: 11. CDR1 is SGDLS, CDR2 YYNGEE, per germline. The CDR3 loop spans 18 amino acids. DNA for the CDR3: TGTGCCAGCAGCGCGAGGACTCAAAGCGGGACGAACACCGGGGAGCTGTTTTTT. Protein product: CASSARTQSGTNTGELFF.

This rearrangement joins TRBV18 to TRBJ1-2; D ambiguous. The CDR3 spans 13 residues. CDR1 is KGHSH, CDR2 LQKENI, per germline. V was cut by 2 bases and J by 4 bases, with 8 bases left in between. CDR3 nucleotides: TGTGCCAGCTCACCAGGGCTACTCTATGGCTACACCTTC. Translated, it gives CASSPGLLYGYTF.

The V gene is TRBV5-1, the J gene TRBJ2-3; a weak D match, TRBD2 (5 bases). The CDR3 length is 15 residues. Trimming pared 0 bases from V and 6 bases from J, leaving 14 bases between. Germline V gene sequence: CDR1 SGHRS, CDR2 YFSETQ. For the CDR3, the DNA is TGCGCCAGCAGCTTGGACGGGGTAAGAGGTGATACGCAGTATTTT. This translates into CASSLDGVRGDTQYF.